This T cell receptor (beta chain) is drawn from a study of CD8 T cells in ankylosing spondylitis (dated by TCRdb to the late 2010s). Regarding the study in general: The study set out to find disease-linked TCR variants by profiling T cell receptor beta repertoires in ankylosing spondylitis patients and healthy donors. The full study cohort was made up of under 30 ankylosing spondylitis patients and roughly 100 healthy donors. Samples of peripheral blood were taken, and for ankylosing spondylitis patients, synovial fluid was collected as well.

Points the paper makes about the study in general: Significant enrichment of the disease-linked clones was reported in matched synovial fluid samples from ankylosing spondylitis patients. In peripheral blood, the disease-linked clones were found at relatively low frequencies and had a CD8+ phenotype. Blood from ankylosing spondylitis patients appeared to be characterized by a TCR beta motif composed of about eight highly homologous amino acid variants. Some of the motif variants had been reported before in the synovial fluid and blood of reactive arthritis patients, a finding that suggests common disease-initiation mechanisms.

The run used an Illumina HiSeq 2500. Quantitative 5'-RACE with molecular barcodes was used to prepare TCR beta libraries. As for the original processing: A new computational method, built on a probabilistic model of VDJ rearrangement, was used to identify disease-linked TCR variants. TCRdb ran its own pipeline on the public reads, namely fastp trimming at Q25 and MiXCR clone calling, and kept in-frame beta chains. Each entry merges the rows of one CDR3 protein and shows their most common DNA and genes. The V and J calls and clone size come from TCRdb's table, not from the authors' own analysis. The sample profile shows 150,000 to 200,000 distinct CDR3 sequences; approximately 18% of them were found once. The ten largest clones represent roughly 4.5% of the sample. This clonotype was counted many times. Its antigen remains undetermined. Per-nucleotide qualities are absent, and no much larger clonotype sits a single base away.

The TCR originated in a male donor under 30 with ankylosing spondylitis or in good health (not recorded which). Donor details come from another sample of the same person, matched by shared clones. The sample was blood, either unsorted or a sorted T cell fraction (not recorded which).

This receptor has the CDR3 CASTGRNEQFF. Read as DNA, the sequence is TGTGCCAGCACCGGAAGGAATGAGCAGTTCTTC. The rearrangement combines TRBV7-9 with TRBJ2-1, with the D gene call left open. V is reduced by 7 bases and J by 7 bases, leaving a spacing of 8 bases between them. The CDR3 runs 11 residues from the cysteine to the phenylalanine. The only DNA kept is the CDR3, 33 bases in frame from the first base. CDR1 and CDR2 (SEHNR, FQNEAQ) derive from the germline V gene (reference sequence).